This T cell receptor (beta chain) was observed in a study of human T cells and chemical hapten exposure (dated by TCRdb to about 2021). For the wider study: For sensitization, 2% DPC in acetone was applied to a 2 cm by 2 cm area of upper inner arm skin. Throughout the roughly 24-week study period, patients were also given weekly therapeutic DPC doses on the scalp. Libraries were combined into a pool for sequencing, and differences in TCR yield between samples came mainly from small differences in library volumes within the pool. Patch testing was done on the upper back using Finn chambers containing 0.01% DPC, and results were scored after 6 days according to International Contact Dermatitis Research Group standards. In alopecia patients, the study followed how the peripheral blood TCR repertoire changed in vivo over primary and secondary sensitization to diphenylcyclopropenone (DPC), a hapten. Blood samples were taken from patients before sensitization (week 0) and then at 2, 6 and about 24 weeks after DPC sensitization. Alopecia areata with under or over 50% scalp involvement, alopecia totalis and alopecia universalis were represented in the patient cohort, which was mostly female. For TCR sequencing, blood came from some 31 alopecia patients at anywhere from one to four time points (pre-sensitization, 2, 6 and 24 weeks). On the study overall, not on this receptor specifically: After repeated subsampling, the strength of the expansion versus patch-test correlation and the threshold at which it became significant changed. All patients had alopecia, a presumed autoimmune disease, so their immune response might differ from that of healthy individuals. The number of PT1 expanded TCRs positively correlated with patch test score, significant at thresholds 8, 16 and 32 but not 4. Compared with pre-sensitization or healthy control sets, expanded TCRs formed significantly more large CDR3 similarity clusters, which is consistent with antigen-driven responses. No change with DPC sensitization was found in the number of TCRs above 1 in 1000 frequency, and no evidence of global repertoire structure alterations was found.

Trimming costs V 5 bases and J 1 base, and their ends lie 14 bases apart. The CDR1 and CDR2 encoded by the germline V gene are SGHTA and FQGNSA. From its cysteine to its phenylalanine, the CDR3 spans 15 amino acids. Only the CDR3 DNA stays, 45 bases, in frame from base 1. The library was generated by RACE. Reads for this sample came from a NextSeq 500. During library preparation, unique molecular identifiers were attached to individual cDNA molecules so that TCRs could be counted in a quantitative, reproducible way. From each blood RNA sample, both TCR alpha and TCR beta chains were sequenced. Regarding the original processing steps: The median number of TCRs per sample was approximately 93,000, ranging from roughly 20,000 to 690,600. V, J and CDR3 annotation of the TCR reads was performed with the Decombinator software suite. Every sample was subsampled to the same number of TCRs (28,000) for the PS versus PT1 abundance plots. Expanded TCRs were defined as absent before sensitization and observed at least eight times at the 2-week time point. TCRdb applied fastp at Q25 and MiXCR to the public reads, then kept only in-frame beta chains. Entries that share a CDR3 protein sequence are merged under the most common genes and DNA. The V and J calls, along with clone size, are taken from TCRdb and not from the paper's own processing. The sample table contains 96,000 or so distinct CDR3 sequences; only one count was recorded for 9.3% of them. The ten largest clones add up to 2% to 2.5% of the sample.

What the time point label conveys for this sample: patch test 2, 6 weeks after DPC sensitization. Sample treatment or condition, as interpreted from the label and publication: therapeutic diphenylcyclopropenone sensitization with weekly scalp DPC. At each patch-test visit, blood was drawn before the patch test was applied. Eligible patients were aged 18 to 70, diagnosed with alopecia, deemed suitable for DPC therapy, and excluded if pregnant. Total RNA was extracted from unfractionated whole blood collected in Tempus Blood RNA tubes. Remarks on this clonotype: What this receptor recognizes is not known. No base quality values were provided; no much bigger clone lies one nucleotide off.

The chain uses TRBV7-2 and TRBJ1-1; no D gene can be assigned with confidence. This receptor was identified in a woman between 35 and 50 years old with alopecia areata. Some clones in this sample may be carry-over from other donors' samples. Sequenced material: whole blood, taken in connection with sensitization to the hapten diphenylcyclopropenone (DPC). At the DNA level, the sequence is TGTGCCAGCAGCCCCACCGGCAGGTCGAACACTGAAGCTTTCTTT. The translation is CASSPTGRSNTEAFF.